A single sample gave rise to the 27 T cell receptor beta chains below, sequenced in a study of blood T cell repertoires in COVID-19. Sequencing was performed with immunoSEQ multiplex PCR; in TCRdb, only in-frame clones are kept and a portion is missing. The data contain over 70,000 clones, approximately 88% of them singletons. What was sequenced was peripheral blood. The receptors stem from a man older than 75 with acute or convalescent COVID-19.

In nucleotides, the CDR3 is TGTGCCAGCTTCCGGGACAGGGGGCGAGTGGGCTACACCTTC. Protein sequence: CASFRDRGRVGYTF. This chain uses TRBV28 with TRBJ1-2, with 12 positions matching TRBD1. There are 14 residues in the CDR3. CDR1 and CDR2 from the germline V gene are MDHEN and SYDVKM. V lost 8 bases and J lost 8; bases outside the gene matches: 9.

The chain carries TRBV3-1 (or the pseudogene TRBV3-2) and TRBJ1-6, with no clear D. V gave up 1 base and J gave up 6 bases, with 10 bases separating them. The CDR3 spans 15 residues. CDR1 LGHDT and CDR2 YNNKEL come from the germline V gene (reference sequence). The DNA of the CDR3 is TGTGCCAGCAGCCAAGCTGACATATTTAATTCACCCCTCCACTTT. Its translation: CASSQADIFNSPLHF.

The CDR3 spells CASSSQGKGYTF. The CDR3, as DNA: TGTGCCAGCTCCTCACAGGGTAAAGGCTACACCTTC. V usage is TRBV18 and J usage is TRBJ1-2, with D possibly being TRBD1 (6 bases). The CDR3 runs to 12 residues. The germline V gene encodes CDR1 KGHSH and CDR2 LQKENI. Trimming shortened V by 6 bases and J by 8 bases, and 13 bases separated the two germline ends.

The CDR3 bases are TGTGCCAGCATGAAATCTCGGCAGGGGGCGTTTGGCTACACCTTC. Translating gives CASMKSRQGAFGYTF. This chain joins TRBV6-5 and TRBJ1-2, with 8 nucleotides matching TRBD1. Germline V gene data show CDR1 as MNHEY and CDR2 as SVGAGI. This CDR3 is built from 15 residues. V gave up 7 bases and J gave up 7 bases; unmatched junction bases: 14.

A note on this clone: Its ends do not fully match the called genes, so a read error is possible. The chain has TRBV7-7 and TRBJ2-5, with 11 bases fitting TRBD1. This CDR3 spans 15 amino acids. Germline values: CDR1 SSHAT, CDR2 FNYEAQ (reference sequence). CDR3 protein: CASSLRTGGDETQYF. CDR3 sequence (DNA): TGTGCTAGCAGCTTAAGGACAGGGGGCGACGAGACCCAGTACTTC.

The chain recombines TRBV6-1 with TRBJ1-5, with 11 bases identical to TRBD1. The junction had 7 bases not matched to a gene; V was cut back by 2 bases and J by 4 bases. There are 17 residues in the CDR3. CDR1 is MNHNS, CDR2 SASEGT, per germline. The CDR3 DNA reads as TGTGCCAGCAGTGAAAGACGGACAGGGGGCTGGAATCAGCCCCAGCATTTT. It translates to CASSERRTGGWNQPQHF.

The chain has TRBV6-5 and TRBJ1-4; unclear D gene. V shed 6 bases and J shed 7 bases, with 18 bases lying between them. The CDR3 has 15 residues. Germline-derived CDR1 and CDR2 are MNHEY and SVGAGI. CDR3 in DNA: TGTGCCAGCAGGGGTCGAGGCGGGCAGACTGAAAAACTGTTTTTT. Translating it yields CASRGRGGQTEKLFF.

The chain joins TRBV18 to TRBJ1-2; perhaps TRBD1 as D (6 bases). CDR1 KGHSH and CDR2 LQKENI come from the germline V gene. V lost 6 bases, J lost 8 bases, and 16 bases lay in between. CDR3 size: 13 residues. This CDR3 reads CASSRPDGGGYTF. CDR3 sequence (DNA): TGTGCCAGCTCCCGGCCTGATGGGGGCGGCTACACCTTC.

The chain carries TRBV9 and TRBJ2-5; 7 bases are shared with TRBD1. V lost 0 bases and J lost 1; bases outside the gene matches: 6. Germline V gene sequence: CDR1 SGDLS, CDR2 YYNGEE. The CDR3 length is 16 residues. CDR3 coding DNA: TGTGCCAGCAGCGTAGCCCCCGGACAGGTCCAAGAGACCCAGTACTTC. Amino acids: CASSVAPGQVQETQYF.

The chain links TRBV5-1 to TRBJ1-1; 9 nucleotides agree with TRBD1. CDR3 size: 14 residues. The V and J ends lost 5 bases and 3 bases, in that order; junction bases with no gene match: 5. CDR1 is SGHRS, CDR2 YFSETQ, per germline. The CDR3 loop reads CASSGTGRDTEAFF. The CDR3, as DNA: TGCGCCAGCAGTGGGACAGGGAGGGACACTGAAGCTTTCTTT.

The chain's CDR3 is CSVSSTEAFF. The CDR3 bases are TGCAGTGTTTCGAGCACTGAAGCTTTCTTT. The rearrangement links TRBV20-1 to TRBJ1-1; the D is unclear. Trimming shortened V by 7 bases and J by 4 bases, and 7 bases separated the two germline ends. Germline V gene data show CDR1 as DFQATT and CDR2 as SNEGSKA (reference sequence). This CDR3 has 10 amino acids.

The chain carries TRBV11-2 and TRBJ1-1; D perhaps matches TRBD1 (5 bases). Germline loops: CDR1 SGHAT, CDR2 FQNNGV. CDR3 size: 12 residues. V was trimmed by 2 bases and J by 6 bases, leaving 7 bases between them. In DNA, the CDR3 is TGTGCCAGCAGCTTATCCAGGGCTGAAGCTTTCTTT. Translating gives CASSLSRAEAFF. The full variable domain, its missing parts supplied by reference TRBV11-2 and TRBJ1-1, is EAGVAQSPRYKIIEKRQSVAFWCNPISGHATLYWYQQILGQGPKLLIQFQNNGVVDDSQLPKDRFSAERLKGVDSTLKIQPAKLEDSAVYLCASSLSRAEAFFGQGTRLTVV.

The chain has TRBV10-3 and TRBJ2-1; 8 nucleotides agree with TRBD2. Germline CDR1 ENHRY, CDR2 SYGVKD. Trimming at V came to 0 bases and at J to 8 bases, leaving 6 bases not matched to a gene. This CDR3 has 15 residues. CDR3 nucleotide sequence: TGTGCCATCAGTGAGTCCGGGACTAGTCATTATGAGCAGTTCTTC. It translates to CAISESGTSHYEQFF.

V gene TRBV12-3 or TRBV12-4 combines with J gene TRBJ2-7, with D perhaps matching TRBD1 (6 bases). The CDR3 runs to 13 residues. V lost 6 bases to trimming and J lost 6 bases, with 15 bases between them. The CDR3 protein is CASRGDMNSEQYF. CDR3 nucleotides: TGTGCCAGCAGGGGGGACATGAATAGCGAGCAGTACTTC.

The rearrangement joins TRBV30 to TRBJ1-4, with a possible D match to TRBD1 (6 bases). Germline V gene sequence: CDR1 GTSNPN, CDR2 SVGIG (reference sequence). V lost 0 bases and J lost 8, with 16 bases in between. The CDR3 is made up of 15 amino acids. The CDR3 protein is CAWSVRGGVQEKLFF. CDR3 bases: TGTGCCTGGAGTGTAAGGGGGGGCGTTCAAGAAAAACTGTTTTTT.

The V and J genes are TRBV27 and TRBJ1-2; tentative D call: TRBD1 (6 bases). Looked up from germline, CDR1 is MNHEY and CDR2 is SMNVEV (reference sequence). V lost 6 bases and J 4 bases, leaving 15 bases between the germline ends. The CDR3 covers 14 residues. As DNA, the CDR3 is TGTGCCAGCAGCCTAAAGGGGGAGGGCTATGGCTACACCTTC. Protein sequence: CASSLKGEGYGYTF.

The rearrangement joins TRBV6-1 to TRBJ2-3; the match to TRBD2 covers 9 bases. V gave up 3 bases and J gave up 6 bases; unmatched junction bases: 7. This CDR3 region has 15 residues. The V gene's germline CDR1 is MNHNS and CDR2 SASEGT. This CDR3 is CASSDKGTSYDTQYF. CDR3 sequence (DNA): TGTGCCAGCAGTGACAAAGGGACTAGCTACGATACGCAGTATTTT.

The CDR3 DNA reads TGTGCCAGCAGCCAAGATAAGGGGCCCGGGAATGAGCAGTTCTTC. Translating it yields CASSQDKGPGNEQFF. The chain has TRBV3-1 (or the pseudogene TRBV3-2) and TRBJ2-1; D is possibly TRBD1 (5 bases). Trimming stripped 0 bases from V and 7 bases from J, with 13 bases between. The CDR3 covers 15 residues. Germline V gene data show CDR1 as LGHDT and CDR2 as YNNKEL (reference sequence).

The chain recombines TRBV29-1 with TRBJ2-6; possibly TRBD1 for D (5 bases). Per germline, CDR1 SQVTM and CDR2 ANQGSEA. The CDR3 is 14 residues long. Between the trimmed V and J ends, which lost 2 bases and 3 bases, there was a span of 8 bases. CDR3 nucleotides: TGCAGCGTTGAACAGGGAAGTGGGGCCAACGTCCTGACTTTC. This sequence encodes CSVEQGSGANVLTF.

The genes are TRBV19 and TRBJ2-5, with a possible D match to TRBD2 (6 bases). With 7 bases removed from V and 0 bases from J, the gap between germline ends came to 9 bases. This CDR3 has 13 amino acids. The germline V gene encodes CDR1 LNHDA and CDR2 SQIVND (reference sequence). The CDR3 sequence is CASIGDYQETQYF. The DNA of the CDR3 is TGTGCCAGTATAGGGGACTACCAAGAGACCCAGTACTTC.

V is TRBV5-1 and J is TRBJ2-7; 8 nucleotides line up with TRBD1. In germline, CDR1 is SGHRS, CDR2 YFSETQ. The V segment lost 2 bases and the J segment 1 base; nucleotides outside the gene matches: 5. The CDR3 is 15 residues long. The CDR3 coding sequence is TGCGCCAGCAGCTTTGCAGGGGGCAGGTCCTACGAGCAGTACTTC. It codes for CASSFAGGRSYEQYF.

The V and J genes are TRBV10-3 and TRBJ2-7, with 11 bases lining up with TRBD2. Germline CDR1 is ENHRY and CDR2 is SYGVKD. V shed 3 bases, J shed 6 bases, and the junction held 10 bases outside the gene matches. The CDR3 extends over 16 amino acids. The CDR3 is CAISEGSLAGGSEQYF. CDR3 nucleotides: TGTGCCATCAGTGAAGGCTCCCTAGCGGGGGGATCCGAGCAGTACTTC.

The J gene is TRBJ2-3, the V gene TRBV10-3; TRBD2 matches 16 bases. The J segment lost 6 bases and the V segment lost 6 bases, leaving 6 bases of the junction unmatched. This CDR3 contains 16 residues. CDR1 and CDR2 from the germline V gene are ENHRY and SYGVKD. The CDR3 here is CAIREGLAGGRDTQYF. In DNA, the CDR3 is TGTGCCATCAGGGAGGGACTAGCGGGAGGGCGCGATACGCAGTATTTT.

The chain combines TRBV9 with TRBJ2-7; a possible D gene is TRBD1 (6 bases). V lost 0 bases and J lost 1, with 20 bases in between. Germline values: CDR1 SGDLS, CDR2 YYNGEE. The CDR3 totals 18 residues. The CDR3 DNA sequence: TGTGCCAGCAGCGTAGCCACTGGATCAGGGGAGTGGTCCTACGAGCAGTACTTC. This codes for CASSVATGSGEWSYEQYF.

The rearrangement uses TRBV3-1 (or the pseudogene TRBV3-2) and TRBJ2-7; 11 nucleotides line up with TRBD2. Germline V gene data show CDR1 as LGHDT and CDR2 as YNNKEL (reference sequence). The CDR3 length is 15 residues. Trimming removed 4 bases from V and 4 bases from J; junction bases left unmatched: 6. CDR3 region: CASSRLAGGSYEQYF. CDR3 DNA: TGTGCCAGCAGCCGGCTAGCGGGAGGAAGTTACGAGCAGTACTTC.

The CDR3, as DNA: TGTGCCAGCAGTGAACCGGGGGGGGTATCGGGCTACACCTTC. Its protein is CASSEPGGVSGYTF. The V call is TRBV6-1, the J call TRBJ1-2; possible D gene TRBD1, 5 bases. This CDR3 is 14 amino acids long. CDR1 and CDR2 (germline): MNHNS, SASEGT. V gave up 2 bases and J gave up 8 bases, with 15 bases separating them.

The genes are TRBV7-3 and TRBJ2-3; D remains ambiguous. Per the germline V gene, CDR1 is SGHTA and CDR2 is FQGTGA. CDR3 length: 17 amino acids. The V and J ends lost 1 base and 2 bases respectively, with 16 bases between them. CDR3 nucleotide sequence: TGTGCCAGCAGCTTAATTGGAGCTCGGAGTCCCACAGATACGCAGTATTTT. It yields the protein CASSLIGARSPTDTQYF.